One and the same sample provided the 6 T cell receptor beta chains below, sequenced in a study of CD8 T cells in ankylosing spondylitis. General study points: What appeared characteristic of ankylosing spondylitis blood was a TCR beta motif of several highly homologous variants.

From the 5' RACE reads, TCRdb called clonotypes with MiXCR, one entry per CDR3 protein. The sample has some 800,000 distinct CDR3 sequences; 12% are singletons. Their antigens are not known. Input material: blood, either unsorted or a sorted T cell fraction (not recorded which). Receptors originate from a male donor with ankylosing spondylitis.

The sample holds a few counts of this clonotype. This rearrangement joins TRBV4-2 to TRBJ1-2, with a weak D call TRBD1 (5 bases). Trimming took 4 bases from V and 1 from J, leaving 13 bases between them. This CDR3 comprises 15 residues. Per the germline V gene, CDR1 is LGHNA and CDR2 is YNFKEQ. The CDR3 DNA is TGTGCCAGCAGCCCATCCCCCGACAGTAACTATGGCTACACCTTC. Its translation is CASSPSPDSNYGYTF.

This clonotype has at least ten counts. V is TRBV5-1 and J is TRBJ2-2, with TRBD2 matching 8 bases. V lost 4 bases, J lost 3 bases, and 17 bases stayed unmatched. CDR1 is SGHRS and CDR2 is YFSETQ in the germline V gene. This CDR3 has 19 amino acids. The CDR3 protein is CASSAPAAGVARDTGELFF. DNA of the CDR3: TGCGCCAGCAGCGCCCCTGCAGCGGGAGTTGCGCGTGACACCGGGGAGCTGTTTTTT.

This clonotype was seen more than once but under ten times. The J gene is TRBJ1-1, the V gene TRBV6-5; 8 bases map to TRBD1. CDR3 length: 14 residues. V was clipped by 4 bases and J by 7 bases; unmatched bases: 8. Germline values: CDR1 MNHEY, CDR2 SVGAGI. In DNA form, the CDR3 reads TGTGCCAGCAGTTCGAGCAGGGGGCAGAGTGAAGCTTTCTTT. Protein sequence: CASSSSRGQSEAFF.

This clonotype was seen a handful of times. The V gene is TRBV6-2 or TRBV6-3, the J gene TRBJ2-7; 7 positions match TRBD1. V was pared by 5 bases and J by 5 bases, with 6 bases of the junction left unmatched. Germline loops: CDR1 MNHEY, CDR2 SVGEGT. The CDR3 runs to 13 residues. The CDR3 protein is CASSSRQGHEQYF. CDR3 coding DNA: TGTGCCAGCAGTAGCCGACAGGGCCACGAGCAGTACTTC.

The gene calls are TRBV5-1 and TRBJ2-7; TRBD1 matches 7 bases. CDR3 size: 14 residues. With V trimmed by 2 bases and J by 5 bases, 7 bases remained unmatched. Per germline, CDR1 SGHRS and CDR2 YFSETQ. CDR3 region: CASSLSQGVHEQYF. CDR3 in DNA: TGCGCCAGCAGCTTAAGTCAGGGGGTCCACGAGCAGTACTTC.

This clonotype was seen only once. V gene TRBV20-1 combines with J gene TRBJ2-3; TRBD2 matches 9 bases. The CDR3 runs to 14 residues. Germline lookup yields CDR1 DFQATT and CDR2 SNEGSKA (reference sequence). V shed 1 base, J shed 7 bases, and the junction held 6 bases outside the gene matches. DNA for the CDR3: TGCAGTGCTAGAGCTTTACTAGCGGGCTATACGCAGTATTTT. It translates to CSARALLAGYTQYF.